This T cell receptor (beta chain) comes out of a study of T-cell reconstitution after alpha-beta-depleted transplantation in children (dated by TCRdb to 2015 to 2016). As for the study more broadly: T-cell immune reconstitution after TCRalphabeta/CD19-depleted allogeneic hematopoietic cell transplantation in children was quantitatively tracked in the study by means of TCR repertoire profiling.

The table lists this clonotype with a few counts. The target of this receptor is not known. Per-nucleotide qualities are absent, and no much larger clonotype sits a single base away. The protocol used for the library was PCR. Sequencing instrument: Illumina HiSeq 2500. TCR libraries were prepared with molecular barcoding, using unique molecular identifiers to normalize TCRbeta repertoire quantification. The public reads were quality trimmed at Q25 with fastp and then assembled into clones with MiXCR by TCRdb, keeping productive beta chains. When rows share a CDR3 protein, they turn into one entry using the most common DNA and genes. The sample table shows over 550,000 distinct CDR3 sequences, and about 11% are seen once. About 4% of the sample rests with the top ten. V and J lose 0 bases and 8 bases, and a span of 25 bases separates them. Looking up the germline V gene yields CDR1 SGDLS and CDR2 YYNGEE. Its CDR3 holds 18 amino acids, cysteine through phenylalanine. The DNA shown is the 54-base CDR3, in frame from base 1.

This receptor was obtained from a human donor who donated a stem cell graft to a child with acute myeloid leukemia. This chain joins TRBV9 to TRBJ2-3; TRBD2 could be the D gene, as 6 bases match. The sequencing used PBMCs from the stem cell graft donor, collected from the stem cell graft. The CDR3 protein sequence reads: CASSVGPPAGGAQGTQYF. The DNA is as follows: TGTGCCAGCAGCGTAGGCCCCCCGGCTGGCGGGGCCCAGGGTACGCAGTATTTT.